The clone carrying this T cell receptor beta chain was seen many times. RNA transcripts were the template for amplifying TCR beta CDR3 regions. HTBI primers were employed in a first-round RT-PCR of the TCR CDR3. TCRdb reanalysed the multiplex PCR reads using MiXCR and keeps one entry per CDR3 protein. The data show about 640,000 distinct CDR3 sequences, roughly 15% seen once. CDR1 is SNHLY, CDR2 FYNNEI, per germline. V was trimmed by 6 bases and J by 6 bases, leaving 6 bases between them. This CDR3 contains 12 residues. Extraction of PBMCs used 10 ml of fresh peripheral blood. These data come from a study of T cells in Graves' hyperthyroidism and ophthalmopathy.

The V and J genes are TRBV2 and TRBJ1-6; D unresolved. This receptor was taken from a woman in her forties or fifties with Graves' ophthalmopathy. The sample consisted of blood. CDR3 sequence reads: CASSAGNSPLHF. The CDR3 nucleotides are TGTGCCAGCAGCGCCGGTAATTCACCCCTCCACTTT.